The 28 T cell receptor beta chains listed next were all sequenced from one sample in a study of shared clonotypes between healthy human individuals. TCRdb keeps only in-frame clones here, not all; method: immunoSEQ multiplex PCR. The table has approximately 1,000,000 clones, roughly 80% seen once; the top ten hold almost 0.9%. The sequencing sample was made of memory CD4+ T cells from PBMCs. Described subset: CD45RA-negative fraction. The source is a young man in good health. Some clones in this sample may be carry-over from other donors' samples.

The chain is built from TRBV5-4 and TRBJ2-7, with 12 nucleotides matching TRBD1. J gave up 6 bases and V 3 bases, and 4 bases lay outside the gene matches. Germline assignment: CDR1 SGHNT and CDR2 YYREEE (reference sequence). The CDR3 contains 14 residues. As DNA, the CDR3 is TGTGCCAGCAGCTGGGACAGGGGGCAGCGCGAGCAGTACTTC. Its protein is CASSWDRGQREQYF.

The chain is built from TRBV9 and TRBJ1-2; D is possibly TRBD1 (5 bases). Germline V lookup: CDR1 SGDLS, CDR2 YYNGEE. Trimming pared 0 bases from V and 1 base from J, leaving 7 bases between. The CDR3 sequence is 14 residues long. The CDR3 DNA sequence: TGTGCCAGCAGCGTAGAGGGGTTTAACTATGGCTACACCTTC. It encodes CASSVEGFNYGYTF. Looking up the rest from reference TRBV9 and TRBJ1-2 gives the full variable domain: DSGVTQTPKHLITATGQRVTLRCSPRSGDLSVYWYQQSLDQGLQFLIQYYNGEERAKGNILERFSAQQFPDLHSELNLSSLELGDSALYFCASSVEGFNYGYTFGSGTRLTVV.

The chain couples TRBV11-2 to TRBJ2-1; 11 nucleotides align to TRBD2. Germline values: CDR1 SGHAT, CDR2 FQNNGV. CDR3 length: 16 residues. Trimming removed 4 bases from V and 9 bases from J; junction bases left unmatched: 11. The CDR3 protein is CASSSTALAGVGEQFF. The CDR3 DNA reads TGTGCCAGCAGCTCCACCGCACTAGCGGGAGTGGGTGAGCAGTTCTTC.

The V and J genes are TRBV5-6 and TRBJ2-1; 7 nucleotides match TRBD1. Germline assignment: CDR1 SGHDT and CDR2 YYEEEE. This CDR3 comprises 15 residues. Losses at the gene ends were 5 bases for V and 6 bases for J; bases not matched to a gene: 11. The CDR3 sequence is CASRRTGSQGNEQFF. The CDR3 nucleotides read TGTGCCAGCAGGAGGACAGGATCGCAAGGCAATGAGCAGTTCTTC.

The gene calls are TRBV29-1 and TRBJ1-2, with D unclear. CDR1 is SQVTM, CDR2 ANQGSEA, per germline. The CDR3 sequence is 11 residues long. Trimming left V 1 base short and J 8 bases short, with 8 bases between. The CDR3: CSVEVEQGYTF. The CDR3, as DNA: TGCAGCGTTGAAGTTGAGCAGGGCTACACCTTC.

The J gene is TRBJ2-1, the V gene TRBV15; the D gene could be TRBD1 or TRBD2 (5 bases each). V shed 0 bases and J shed 8 bases, with 14 bases lying between them. Germline V gives CDR1 LNHNV, CDR2 YYDKDF (reference sequence). This CDR3 is built from 15 residues. CDR3: CATSRDGAGSDEQFF. CDR3 nucleotide sequence: TGTGCCACCAGCAGAGATGGGGCAGGGAGCGATGAGCAGTTCTTC.

V and J are TRBV5-1 and TRBJ1-1, with D possibly TRBD1 on 5 matching bases. Germline CDR1 and CDR2: SGHRS and YFSETQ. The length of the CDR3 is 16 residues. V was cut by 0 bases and J by 2 bases, with 14 bases left in between. As DNA, the CDR3 is TGCGCCAGCAGCTTGGCCGAAGGGGAGGGCAACACTGAAGCTTTCTTT. Its translation: CASSLAEGEGNTEAFF.

This clone was recorded once. V usage is TRBV10-3 and J usage is TRBJ2-5, with 11 bases that match TRBD2. CDR1 ENHRY and CDR2 SYGVKD come from the germline V gene. After removal of 4 bases from V and 4 bases from J, the junction contained 5 bases not matched to a gene. CDR3 length: 15 residues. The CDR3 loop is CAISGVLAGGETQYF. The CDR3 DNA is TGTGCCATCAGTGGCGTTCTAGCGGGAGGAGAGACCCAGTACTTC.

V gene TRBV7-2 combines with J gene TRBJ2-6; no clear D gene. Trimming left V 5 bases short and J 2 bases short, with 10 bases between. Germline values: CDR1 SGHTA, CDR2 FQGNSA. This CDR3 is built from 15 residues. CDR3 loop: CASSVTPPGANVLTF. DNA of the CDR3: TGTGCCAGCAGCGTTACCCCTCCTGGGGCCAACGTCCTGACTTTC.

V and J are TRBV6-6 and TRBJ2-7; D gene unclear. This CDR3 is built from 12 residues. Germline CDR1 reads MNHNY; CDR2 reads SVGAGI (reference sequence). Trimming took 6 bases from V and 3 from J, leaving 9 bases between them. The chain's CDR3 is CASRPVLYEQYF. CDR3 sequence (DNA): TGTGCCAGCAGACCAGTCCTCTACGAGCAGTACTTC.

This clone was counted a single time. The rearrangement uses TRBV12-2 and TRBJ2-7; the DNA was not compared with TRBD2, the D call given in the table. TRBV12-2 is a listed pseudogene. CDR3 length equals 13 residues. DNA of the CDR3: TGTGCAAGTCGCTTTTGCACTTCCTACGAGCAGTACTTC. The encoded protein is CASRFCTSYEQYF.

The rearrangement uses TRBV5-6 and TRBJ1-2; 8 nucleotides agree with TRBD1. V trimming: 1 base; J trimming: 4 bases; junction bases outside the gene matches: 6. The germline gives CDR1 SGHDT, CDR2 YYEEEE. The CDR3 loop spans 15 amino acids. CDR3: CASSLRDRPLYGYTF. In DNA, the CDR3 is TGTGCCAGCAGCTTGAGGGACAGGCCCCTCTATGGCTACACCTTC.

The chain employs TRBV11-2 and TRBJ2-3, with D tentatively TRBD1 (6 bases). This CDR3 comprises 16 residues. V lost 3 bases to trimming and J lost 2 bases, with 15 bases between them. Germline V gene data show CDR1 as SGHAT and CDR2 as FQNNGV. Here the CDR3 reads CASSLRPGADTDTQYF. The DNA for the CDR3 is TGTGCCAGCAGCTTGAGGCCAGGGGCTGACACAGATACGCAGTATTTT.

This clone has only a few counts. V usage is TRBV2 and J usage is TRBJ2-7; the match to TRBD2 covers 13 bases. The CDR3 has 15 amino acids. V was pared by 7 bases and J by 7 bases, with 10 bases of the junction left unmatched. Germline loops: CDR1 SNHLY, CDR2 FYNNEI. CDR3 nucleotide sequence: TGTGCCAGCATAAGTCTTGGACTAGCGGGAGATGAGCAGTACTTC. It yields the protein CASISLGLAGDEQYF.

This clone is a singleton in its sample. Other DNA sequences within the sample encode an identical CDR3. The chain employs TRBV4-1 and TRBJ2-3; 10 bases match TRBD2. With 1 base clipped from V and 0 bases from J, the junction kept 1 base outside the gene matches. The length of the CDR3 is 16 residues. CDR1 MGHRA and CDR2 YSYEKL come from the germline V gene. This chain's CDR3 is CASSQVSGRSTDTQYF. Here the CDR3 DNA reads TGCGCCAGCAGCCAAGTTAGCGGGAGGAGCACAGATACGCAGTATTTT.

The chain joins TRBV2 to TRBJ2-5; 8 bases align to TRBD1. The CDR3 is made up of 13 amino acids. V trimming: 6 bases; J trimming: 4 bases; junction bases outside the gene matches: 4. Germline assignment: CDR1 SNHLY and CDR2 FYNNEI. CDR3 nucleotides: TGTGCCAGCAGCCGACAGGGGTCAGAGACCCAGTACTTC. Its translation: CASSRQGSETQYF.

The chain is built from TRBV19 and TRBJ2-1; the D call may be TRBD1 or TRBD2 (5 bases each). The germline V and J ends were trimmed by 2 bases and 3 bases, with 11 bases remaining between them. This CDR3 comprises 15 residues. Germline V gene lookup returns CDR1 LNHDA and CDR2 SQIVND (reference sequence). CDR3 bases: TGTGCCAGTAGTATAAAAGGGACGGGCTACAATGAGCAGTTCTTC. Amino acid sequence: CASSIKGTGYNEQFF. Based on the CDR3 plus reference TRBV19 and TRBJ2-1, the full variable domain is DGGITQSPKYLFRKEGQNVTLSCEQNLNHDAMYWYRQDPGQGLRLIYYSQIVNDFQKGDIAEGYSVSREKKESFPLTVTSAQKNPTAFYLCASSIKGTGYNEQFFGPGTRLTVL.

The chain links TRBV13 to TRBJ1-2; D is uncertain. V was pared by 8 bases and J by 2 bases, with 18 bases between. Germline V gene lookup returns CDR1 PRHDT and CDR2 FYEKMQ (reference sequence). CDR3 size: 15 residues. The CDR3 spells CASHALRGANYGYTF. CDR3 sequence (DNA): TGTGCCAGCCATGCCCTCCGGGGTGCGAACTATGGCTACACCTTC.

The chain uses TRBV2 and TRBJ2-3; a weak D match, TRBD1 (6 bases). The germline V gene encodes CDR1 SNHLY and CDR2 FYNNEI. The CDR3 runs 14 residues. Trimming took 3 bases from V and 0 from J, leaving 7 bases between them. The CDR3 is CASSEQGSTDTQYF. CDR3 nucleotides: TGTGCCAGCAGTGAGCAGGGGAGCACAGATACGCAGTATTTT.

J is TRBJ1-2 and V is TRBV9; 9 nucleotides match TRBD1. From germline, CDR1 is SGDLS and CDR2 YYNGEE. This CDR3 region has 14 residues. The V gene end was trimmed by 3 bases and the J gene end by 8 bases; junction bases not matched to a gene: 8. CDR3 sequence (DNA): TGTGCCAGCAGCGCTCAACAGGGGGCAGAGGGCTACACCTTC. Its translation: CASSAQQGAEGYTF.

The V gene is TRBV14, the J gene TRBJ1-1; D remains ambiguous. V gave up 1 base and J gave up 0 bases, with 3 bases separating them. This CDR3 contains 13 residues. The germline V gene encodes CDR1 SGHDN and CDR2 FVKESK. Written as DNA, the CDR3 is TGTGCCAGCAGCCAAGGTGTGAACACTGAAGCTTTCTTT. It specifies CASSQGVNTEAFF.

This clone was recorded at least ten times. CDR3 nucleotides: TGTGCCAGCAGCTCTGGGTTCAGCACCGGGGAGCTGTTTTTT. Translation gives CASSSGFSTGELFF. The chain links TRBV7-2 to TRBJ2-2; D not resolved. Trimming took 4 bases from V and 4 from J, leaving 10 bases between them. Germline CDR1 reads SGHTA; CDR2 reads FQGNSA. The CDR3 is made up of 14 amino acids.

The chain couples TRBV28 to TRBJ1-4, with 7 bases lining up with TRBD1. CDR1 MDHEN and CDR2 SYDVKM come from the germline V gene. Trimming cost V 6 bases and J 10 bases; bases outside gene matches: 11. This CDR3 comprises 14 residues. CDR3: CASSSGTVIGKLFF. DNA for the CDR3: TGTGCCAGCAGCTCCGGGACAGTGATTGGAAAACTGTTTTTT.

V is TRBV18 and J is TRBJ1-4, with D uncertain. Trimming pared 3 bases from V and 0 bases from J, leaving 14 bases between. This CDR3 spans 17 amino acids. Germline V lookup: CDR1 KGHSH, CDR2 LQKENI. In DNA form, the CDR3 reads TGTGCCAGCTCACCGAAGCAACGGGAAACAACTAATGAAAAACTGTTTTTT. The encoded protein is CASSPKQRETTNEKLFF.

As to this clone: The junction does not match germline at one end; this may be a read error. This sequence joins TRBV5-1 and TRBJ2-6; either TRBD1 or TRBD2 may fit D (5 bases each). CDR1 and CDR2 from the germline V gene are SGHRS and YFSETQ. This CDR3 is built from 21 residues. The CDR3 DNA is TGCGCCAGCAGCTTGGGAGGACTTGGGGCAGGGTCTCTCTCTGGGGCCAACATCCTGACTTTC. This gives the protein CASSLGGLGAGSLSGANILTF.

CDR3 sequence: CASSLDPTPTDTQYF. The CDR3, as DNA: TGTGCCAGCAGCTTAGATCCTACTCCCACAGATACGCAGTATTTT. The rearrangement uses TRBV11-2 and TRBJ2-3; D is ambiguous. The CDR3 loop spans 15 amino acids. V was clipped by 0 bases and J by 2 bases, with 9 bases between them. CDR1 SGHAT and CDR2 FQNNGV come from the germline V gene. The whole variable domain, remainder taken from reference TRBV11-2 and TRBJ2-3, is EAGVAQSPRYKIIEKRQSVAFWCNPISGHATLYWYQQILGQGPKLLIQFQNNGVVDDSQLPKDRFSAERLKGVDSTLKIQPAKLEDSAVYLCASSLDPTPTDTQYFGPGTRLTVL.

This chain links TRBV28 with TRBJ2-2; D ambiguous. Trimming removed 3 bases at V and 4 bases at J, with 12 bases between. The germline V gene encodes CDR1 MDHEN and CDR2 SYDVKM. The CDR3 extends over 15 amino acids. The CDR3 protein is CASSFFGRPTGELFF. DNA for the CDR3: TGTGCCAGCAGTTTTTTTGGACGCCCCACCGGGGAGCTGTTTTTT.

The rearrangement uses TRBV4-1 and TRBJ1-1, with D tentatively TRBD1 (6 bases). The CDR3 consists of 18 residues. V lost 6 bases and J lost 3, with 26 bases in between. Per germline, CDR1 MGHRA and CDR2 YSYEKL. The CDR3, as DNA: TGCGCCAGCAGACTACCGCACAGGGACGAAGCCGGGGACACTGAAGCTTTCTTT. Translating it yields CASRLPHRDEAGDTEAFF.